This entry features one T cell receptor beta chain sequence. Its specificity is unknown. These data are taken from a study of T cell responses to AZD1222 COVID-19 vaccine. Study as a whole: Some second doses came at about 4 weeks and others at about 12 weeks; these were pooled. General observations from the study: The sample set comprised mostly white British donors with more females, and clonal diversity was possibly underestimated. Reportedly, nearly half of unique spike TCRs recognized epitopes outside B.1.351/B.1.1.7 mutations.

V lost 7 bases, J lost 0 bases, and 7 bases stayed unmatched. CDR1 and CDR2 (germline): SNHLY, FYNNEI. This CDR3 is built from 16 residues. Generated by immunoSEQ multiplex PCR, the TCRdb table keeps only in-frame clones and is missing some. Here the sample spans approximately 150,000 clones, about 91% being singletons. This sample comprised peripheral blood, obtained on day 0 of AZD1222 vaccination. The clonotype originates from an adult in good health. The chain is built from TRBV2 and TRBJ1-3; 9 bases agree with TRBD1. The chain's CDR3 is CASKGDRGVSGNTIYF. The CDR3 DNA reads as TGTGCCAGCAAGGGAGACAGGGGGGTCTCTGGAAACACCATATATTTT.